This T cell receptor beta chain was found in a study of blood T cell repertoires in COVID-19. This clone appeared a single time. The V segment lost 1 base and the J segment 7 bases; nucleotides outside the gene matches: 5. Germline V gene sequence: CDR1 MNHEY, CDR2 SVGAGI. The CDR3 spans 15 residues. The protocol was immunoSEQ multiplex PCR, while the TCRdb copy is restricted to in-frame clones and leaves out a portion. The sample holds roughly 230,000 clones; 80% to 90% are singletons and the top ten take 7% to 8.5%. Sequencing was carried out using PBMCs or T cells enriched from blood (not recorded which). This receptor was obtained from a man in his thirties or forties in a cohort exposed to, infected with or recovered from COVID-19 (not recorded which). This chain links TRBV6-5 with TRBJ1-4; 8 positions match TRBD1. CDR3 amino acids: CASSYFRTGREKLFF. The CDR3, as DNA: TGTGCCAGCAGTTACTTTCGGACAGGGCGTGAAAAACTGTTTTTT.